The next 24 T cell receptor beta chains were all read from a single sample in a study of T cell repertoires in aging, cancer and after chemotherapy (dated 2019 in TCRdb). TCR beta rearrangements were amplified from genomic DNA extracted from peripheral blood rather than from sorted cells or RNA. Sequencing relied on an Illumina MiSeq. Multiplex touch-down PCR with a mixed TRB-A/B primer pool was used to amplify rearranged TRB sequences covering the V, D and J segments. TCRdb itself trimmed the public reads at Q25 with fastp, ran MiXCR and retained productive beta chains. Every distinct CDR3 protein forms one entry, paired with its most common genes and DNA. Here the sample has 2,000 to 2,500 distinct CDR3 sequences; about 31% occur a single time. The top ten hold over 25% of the sample. The specimen was blood. The receptors derive from a human donor with a solid tumor.

This clonotype has more than one count but fewer than ten. The rearrangement joins TRBV19 to TRBJ1-5; D may be TRBD1 (5 bases). Trimming took 4 bases from V and 6 from J, leaving 10 bases between them. The V gene's germline CDR1 is LNHDA and CDR2 SQIVND (reference sequence). The CDR3 extends over 13 amino acids. CDR3 sequence: CASSRGGGQPQHF. In DNA, the CDR3 is TGTGCCAGTAGTAGGGGGGGGGGTCAGCCCCAGCATTTT.

This rearrangement joins TRBV20-1 to TRBJ2-3; 8 bases fit TRBD2. V lost 5 bases, J lost 7 bases, and 8 bases stayed unmatched. CDR3 length equals 13 residues. CDR1 and CDR2 from the germline V gene are DFQATT and SNEGSKA (reference sequence). The CDR3 DNA sequence: TGCAGTGCTCCCGGGGCTAGCGGGCATACGCAGTATTTT. Translated, it gives CSAPGASGHTQYF.

This chain links TRBV7-9 with TRBJ2-2; TRBD1 agrees at 8 bases. This CDR3 has 15 amino acids. The germline gives CDR1 SEHNR, CDR2 FQNEAQ (reference sequence). Germline trimming cut 5 bases from V and 4 bases from J; bases unmatched to any gene: 6. The CDR3 coding sequence is TGTGCCAGCAGCACGGACAGGGTCAGCACCGGGGAGCTGTTTTTT. Translation: CASSTDRVSTGELFF.

This clonotype was seen a handful of times. The V call is TRBV15, the J call TRBJ2-3; TRBD2 agrees at 7 bases. CDR1 is LNHNV and CDR2 is YYDKDF in the germline V gene (reference sequence). This CDR3 is 13 amino acids long. V was pared by 3 bases and J by 5 bases, with 2 bases of the junction left unmatched. Here the CDR3 reads CATSSRGEDTQYF. The CDR3 DNA is TGTGCCACCAGCAGTCGGGGGGAAGATACGCAGTATTTT.

The chain employs TRBV12-3 or TRBV12-4 and TRBJ2-7; tentatively, D is TRBD1 (6 bases). The CDR3 is 15 amino acids. With 9 bases removed from V and 0 bases from J, the gap between germline ends came to 18 bases. DNA of the CDR3: TGTGCCAGAAGAGAACAGGGCCCAAGCTCCTACGAGCAGTACTTC. Translated: CARREQGPSSYEQYF.

This clonotype was found once. CDR3 sequence (DNA): TGTGCCAGCAGCCTTAATATTACCTATGGCTACACCTTC. Encoded protein: CASSLNITYGYTF. The chain recombines TRBV7-9 with TRBJ1-2; D unresolved. V gave up 5 bases and J gave up 4 bases, with 11 bases separating them. CDR1 SEHNR and CDR2 FQNEAQ come from the germline V gene (reference sequence). CDR3 length: 13 amino acids.

This clonotype is large (0.1 to 1%) within its sample. An end of the junction does not agree with germline; a read error may underlie this. CDR3 residues: CASSGPGANVLTF. CDR3 nucleotides: TGTGCCAGCAGTGGGCCTGGAGCCAACGTCCTGACTTTC. The chain couples TRBV6-6 to TRBJ2-6, with D hard to call. The CDR3 extends over 13 amino acids. Germline V CDR1 and CDR2: MNHNY, SVGAGI (reference sequence).

As regards this clonotype: Sequence at one end of the junction differs from germline and may be a read error. CDR3 DNA: TGTGCCACCAGTGATTCCCTCCACAATGAGCAGTTCTTC. This gives the protein CATSDSLHNEQFF. This chain uses TRBV6-5 with TRBJ2-5; D remains unclear. The DNA matches TRBJ2-1 better at its end, which makes the J call doubtful. The CDR3 has 13 amino acids. Germline V gives CDR1 MNHEY, CDR2 SVGAGI.

Details on this clonotype: An end of the junction does not agree with germline; a read error may underlie this. The chain joins TRBV5-6 to TRBJ2-7; 9 nucleotides align to TRBD2. The CDR3 has 16 residues. Germline V gene lookup returns CDR1 SGHDT and CDR2 YYEEEE. CDR3 sequence reads: CASSLDLAGRSYEQYF. The DNA for the CDR3 is TGCGCCAGCAGCTTGGACCTAGCGGGGAGGTCCTACGAGCAGTACTTC.

V is TRBV24-1 and J is TRBJ1-2, with a tentative D call TRBD1 (6 bases). The ends were cut back, 5 bases at V and 4 bases at J, with 10 bases in the middle. Germline loops: CDR1 KGHDR, CDR2 SFDVKD. There are 13 residues in the CDR3. Here the CDR3 DNA reads TGTGCCACCAGTGGGGGGCCCGGCTATGGCTACACCTTC. Encoded protein: CATSGGPGYGYTF.

This clonotype was observed a handful of times. This chain joins TRBV10-3 and TRBJ1-2, with D maybe TRBD1 (5 bases). The CDR3 spans 15 residues. Germline loops: CDR1 ENHRY, CDR2 SYGVKD. The ends were cut back, 2 bases at V and 4 bases at J, with 14 bases in the middle. Here the CDR3 DNA reads TGTGCCATCAGTGAGCCGGGGCGTTCCGGCTATGGCTACACCTTC. Translated, it gives CAISEPGRSGYGYTF.

In this sample, this clonotype turned up a few times. The rearrangement links TRBV19 to TRBJ2-5; TRBD1 agrees at 9 bases. In germline, CDR1 is LNHDA, CDR2 SQIVND (reference sequence). The CDR3 spans 15 residues. V dropped 5 bases and J dropped 4; count of bases not matched to a gene: 8. CDR3 sequence reads: CASSVTGGVVETQYF. The CDR3 region has the DNA TGTGCCAGTAGTGTGACAGGGGGTGTGGTAGAGACCCAGTACTTC. The variable domain in full, with the rest retrieved from reference TRBV19 and TRBJ2-5, is DGGITQSPKYLFRKEGQNVTLSCEQNLNHDAMYWYRQDPGQGLRLIYYSQIVNDFQKGDIAEGYSVSREKKESFPLTVTSAQKNPTAFYLCASSVTGGVVETQYFGPGTRLLVL.

The chain couples TRBV12-3 or TRBV12-4 to TRBJ2-1; possible D gene TRBD1, 6 bases. The V end lost 1 base, the J end lost 10 bases, and 8 bases lay between the germline ends. This CDR3 is 12 amino acids long. The DNA of the CDR3 is TGTGCCAGCAGTTTAGAAGGGGGAGAGCAGTTCTTC. Translation gives CASSLEGGEQFF.

This clonotype was detected a few times. The rearrangement joins TRBV7-9 to TRBJ1-1; the match to TRBD1 covers 8 bases. There are 13 residues in the CDR3. Trimming at V came to 1 base and at J to 8 bases, leaving 3 bases not matched to a gene. Germline V gene data show CDR1 as SEHNR and CDR2 as FQNEAQ (reference sequence). In DNA, the CDR3 is TGTGCCAGCAGCTTAGACAGGGGGACGGAAGCTTTCTTT. Amino acid sequence: CASSLDRGTEAFF.

This clonotype has more than one count but fewer than ten. The chain links TRBV5-4 to TRBJ1-2, with 8 bases lining up with TRBD1. The V gene end was trimmed by 5 bases and the J gene end by 4 bases; junction bases not matched to a gene: 10. The CDR3 length is 15 residues. In germline, CDR1 is SGHNT, CDR2 YYREEE (reference sequence). The DNA of the CDR3 is TGTGCCAGCAGAGACGGAACAGGGGGTGGCTATGGCTACACCTTC. Its protein product is CASRDGTGGGYGYTF.

This clonotype was seen more than once but under ten times. The chain is built from TRBV10-2 and TRBJ2-1; D call uncertain. The V end was cut by 5 bases, the J end by 6 bases, with 8 bases between. Looked up from germline, CDR1 is WSHSY and CDR2 is SAAADI. The CDR3 consists of 12 residues. Here the CDR3 DNA reads TGCGCCAGCAGTCTAGTCGGCAATGAGCAGTTCTTC. The encoded protein is CASSLVGNEQFF.

This clonotype was counted once. The J gene is TRBJ2-4, the V gene TRBV7-2; a weak D match, TRBD1 (6 bases). In germline, CDR1 is SGHTA, CDR2 FQGNSA. Trimming stripped 4 bases from V and 7 bases from J, with 14 bases between. There are 14 residues in the CDR3. This CDR3 is CASSSSGTINIQYF. Written as DNA, the CDR3 is TGTGCCAGCAGCTCCTCCGGGACAATTAACATTCAGTACTTC.

In this sample, this clonotype turned up a few times. This chain joins TRBV19 and TRBJ1-3; 7 nucleotides match TRBD1. There are 15 residues in the CDR3. Germline values: CDR1 LNHDA, CDR2 SQIVND (reference sequence). V shed 4 bases and J 2 bases; nucleotides not matched to a gene: 5. CDR3 sequence (DNA): TGTGCCAGTAGTACGGGGGACAGCGCTGGAAACACCATATATTTT. Its translation is CASSTGDSAGNTIYF. Full variable domain (outside the CDR3, taken from reference TRBV19 and TRBJ1-3): DGGITQSPKYLFRKEGQNVTLSCEQNLNHDAMYWYRQDPGQGLRLIYYSQIVNDFQKGDIAEGYSVSREKKESFPLTVTSAQKNPTAFYLCASSTGDSAGNTIYFGEGSWLTVV.

The rearrangement uses TRBV19 and TRBJ2-3; 8 nucleotides align to TRBD2. The V and J ends lost 5 bases and 4 bases, in that order; junction bases with no gene match: 8. Germline assignment: CDR1 LNHDA and CDR2 SQIVND (reference sequence). The CDR3 extends over 15 amino acids. CDR3: CASSWTGGTADTQYF. The DNA for the CDR3 is TGTGCCAGTAGTTGGACGGGAGGGACGGCAGATACGCAGTATTTT.

The V call is TRBV19, the J call TRBJ2-3; TRBD1 is a possible D gene (6 bases). Trimming pared 1 base from V and 0 bases from J, leaving 20 bases between. CDR3 size: 19 residues. Germline CDR1 and CDR2: LNHDA and SQIVND (reference sequence). This chain's CDR3 is CASSIGLGGVSSSTDTQYF. The CDR3 nucleotides read TGTGCCAGTAGTATAGGGTTAGGGGGAGTTTCCTCTAGCACAGATACGCAGTATTTT.

The J gene is TRBJ1-5, the V gene TRBV19, with D unresolved. There are 12 residues in the CDR3. Germline V gene lookup returns CDR1 LNHDA and CDR2 SQIVND (reference sequence). The V end lost 5 bases, the J end lost 7 bases, and 9 bases lay between the germline ends. CDR3 sequence reads: CASSARKQPQHF. The CDR3 region has the DNA TGTGCCAGTAGTGCCCGAAAACAGCCCCAGCATTTT.

This chain connects TRBV10-1 to TRBJ2-1; 10 bases align to TRBD2. Trimming took 11 bases from V and 4 from J; bases not matched to a gene: 14. Germline CDR1 and CDR2: WNHNN and SYGVQD (reference sequence). The length of the CDR3 is 16 residues. CDR3 sequence (DNA): TGCGCCTCTGGGACAGCCGGACTAGCGGAGTACAATGAGCAGTTCTTC. Translating gives CASGTAGLAEYNEQFF.

A word on this clonotype: Being one base from a much bigger clone, this may be a read error. The CDR3 end shows no conserved phenylalanine or tryptophan, and so a read error is likely. V and J are TRBV6-5 and TRBJ2-7; no firm D call. Germline lookup yields CDR1 MNHEY and CDR2 SVGAGI. With 5 bases removed from V and 7 bases from J, the gap between germline ends came to 18 bases. The CDR3 has 14 amino acids. Here the CDR3 reads CASSGPVIGREQYL. The CDR3 nucleotides read TGTGCCAGCAGTGGCCCCGTCATTGGCCGGGAGCAGTACTTA.

The rearrangement links TRBV20-1 to TRBJ1-1; maybe TRBD1 (5 bases). The germline V gene encodes CDR1 DFQATT and CDR2 SNEGSKA (reference sequence). The CDR3 is made up of 15 amino acids. Deletions cut 5 bases from V and 3 bases from J, with 19 bases between. DNA of the CDR3: TGCAGTGCTTGGGCCGGGACGCCTGGCGACACTGAAGCTTTCTTT. Translated, it gives CSAWAGTPGDTEAFF.